This entry is about one TCR beta chain. Antigen specificity is unknown. Generated by immunoSEQ multiplex PCR, the TCRdb table keeps only in-frame clones and is missing some. The repertoire has millions of clones, roughly 94% of them found once; the top ten carry more than 0.1%. This sample was taken from a study of shared clonotypes between healthy human individuals. General study results and limits: Of the naive CD4 clonotypes, around 4.7% were shared across a handful of donors.

Recent acute infections and vaccinations were absent in the healthy HIV-negative adult donors. From CD4+ cells came CD45RA+ naive and CD45RA-negative memory subsets. Germline CDR1 and CDR2: SGHDT and YYEEEE. The V and J ends lost 5 bases and 4 bases respectively, with 14 bases between them. The CDR3 is 14 amino acids. The specimen sequenced was naive CD4+ T cells sorted from blood. Specified subset: CD45RA+ positively selected. The sequence came from a young man in good health. This chain links TRBV5-6 with TRBJ2-3; TRBD2 might be the D (6 bases). This chain's CDR3 is CASSRDLRADTQYF. DNA of the CDR3: TGTGCCAGCAGTCGGGACTTACGGGCAGATACGCAGTATTTT.